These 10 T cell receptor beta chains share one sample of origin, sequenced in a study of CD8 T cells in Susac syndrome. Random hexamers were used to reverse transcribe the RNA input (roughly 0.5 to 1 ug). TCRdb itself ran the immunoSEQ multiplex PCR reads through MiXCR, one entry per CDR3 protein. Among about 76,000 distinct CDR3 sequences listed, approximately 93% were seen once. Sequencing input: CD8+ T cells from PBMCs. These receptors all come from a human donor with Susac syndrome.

The CDR3 coding sequence is TGTGCCAGCAGCTTGGGGTTCTATAGCAATCAGCCCCAGCATTTT. It yields the protein CASSLGFYSNQPQHF. This chain uses TRBV5-6 with TRBJ1-5, with no clear D. Trimming removed 0 bases at V and 0 bases at J, with 7 bases between. CDR3 length: 15 residues. CDR1 is SGHDT, CDR2 YYEEEE, per germline.

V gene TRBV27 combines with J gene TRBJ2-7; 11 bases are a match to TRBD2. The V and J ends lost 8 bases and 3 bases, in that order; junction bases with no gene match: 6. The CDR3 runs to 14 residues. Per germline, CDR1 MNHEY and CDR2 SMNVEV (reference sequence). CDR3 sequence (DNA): TGTGCCAGCTCGGGACTAGCGGACGACTACGAGCAGTACTTC. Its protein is CASSGLADDYEQYF.

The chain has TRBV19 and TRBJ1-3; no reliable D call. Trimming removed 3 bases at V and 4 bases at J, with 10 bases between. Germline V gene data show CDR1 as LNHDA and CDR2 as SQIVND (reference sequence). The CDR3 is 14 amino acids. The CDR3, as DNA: TGTGCCAGTAGTATTGCGACAAGAGGAAACACCATATATTTT. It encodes CASSIATRGNTIYF.

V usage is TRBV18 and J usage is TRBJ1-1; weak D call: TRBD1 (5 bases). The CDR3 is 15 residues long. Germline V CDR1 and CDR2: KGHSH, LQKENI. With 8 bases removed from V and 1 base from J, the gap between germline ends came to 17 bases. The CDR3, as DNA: TGTGCCAGCCTCACGGGGACGAGACAGAACACTGAAGCTTTCTTT. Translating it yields CASLTGTRQNTEAFF.

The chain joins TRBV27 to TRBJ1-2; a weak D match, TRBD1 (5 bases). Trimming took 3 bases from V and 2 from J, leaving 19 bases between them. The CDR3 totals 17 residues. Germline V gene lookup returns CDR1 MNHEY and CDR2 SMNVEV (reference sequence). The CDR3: CASSFQGVPRPNYGYTF. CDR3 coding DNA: TGTGCCAGCAGTTTCCAGGGTGTGCCGCGCCCAAACTATGGCTACACCTTC.

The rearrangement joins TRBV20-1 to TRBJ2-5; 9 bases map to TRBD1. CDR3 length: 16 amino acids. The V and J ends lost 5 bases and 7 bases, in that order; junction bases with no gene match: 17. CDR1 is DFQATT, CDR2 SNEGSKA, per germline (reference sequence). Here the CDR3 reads CSASDLGQGRRGTQYF. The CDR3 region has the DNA TGCAGTGCTTCAGACCTTGGACAGGGGCGGCGAGGGACCCAGTACTTC.

In nucleotides, the CDR3 is TGTGCCAGCAAAACCGGGACTAGCGGGGTCCAAGAGACCCAGTACTTC. This translates into CASKTGTSGVQETQYF. This sequence joins TRBV12-3 or TRBV12-4 and TRBJ2-5; 13 bases are a match to TRBD2. The CDR3 has 16 residues. Trimming took 7 bases from V and 1 from J; bases not matched to a gene: 6.

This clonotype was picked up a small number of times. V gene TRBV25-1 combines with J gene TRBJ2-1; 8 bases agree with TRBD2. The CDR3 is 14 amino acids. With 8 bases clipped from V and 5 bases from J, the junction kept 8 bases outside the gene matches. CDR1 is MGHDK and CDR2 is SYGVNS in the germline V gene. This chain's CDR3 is CASALLAGHNEQFF. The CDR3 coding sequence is TGTGCCAGCGCCCTTTTAGCGGGACACAATGAGCAGTTCTTC.

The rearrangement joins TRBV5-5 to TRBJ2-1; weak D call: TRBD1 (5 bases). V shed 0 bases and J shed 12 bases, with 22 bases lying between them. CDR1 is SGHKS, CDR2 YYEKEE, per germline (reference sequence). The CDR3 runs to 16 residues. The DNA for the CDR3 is TGTGCCAGCAGCTTGGATCAGGGTGGCATGGGGTGGGGGCAGTTCTTC. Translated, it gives CASSLDQGGMGWGQFF. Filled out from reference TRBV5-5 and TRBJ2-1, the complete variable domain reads DAGVTQSPTHLIKTRGQQVTLRCSPISGHKSVSWYQQVLGQGPQFIFQYYEKEERGRGNFPDRFSARQFPNYSSELNVNALLLGDSALYLCASSLDQGGMGWGQFFGPGTRLTVL.

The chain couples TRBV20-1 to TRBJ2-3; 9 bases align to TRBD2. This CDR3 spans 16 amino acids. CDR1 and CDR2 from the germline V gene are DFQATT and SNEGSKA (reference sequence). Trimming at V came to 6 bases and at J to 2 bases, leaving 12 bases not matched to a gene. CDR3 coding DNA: TGCAGTGCCCACAGGGGTAGCGGGAGCCCCACAGATACGCAGTATTTT. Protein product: CSAHRGSGSPTDTQYF.